A selection of T cell receptor beta chains follows, all from one sample in a study of T cells in Graves' hyperthyroidism and ophthalmopathy. TCRdb reprocessed the multiplex PCR reads with MiXCR, giving one entry per CDR3 protein. The sample has about 460,000 distinct CDR3 sequences; roughly 23% are singletons. The sequencing sample was made of blood. The receptors here all came from a woman aged 70 to 79 with Graves' ophthalmopathy. Both conserved end residues are trimmed from each CDR3. For some rows the clone size is stated as once, few or many, or as a class when expanded; others skip it.

clone size: many; V gene: TRBV30; CDR3 protein: AWDRLNTEAF
clone size: few; V gene: TRBV2; CDR3 protein: ASSVLGTGGAGEGYT
clone size: -; V gene: TRBV10-2; CDR3 protein: ASSARDYSTYEQY
clone size: -; V gene: TRBV12-3/TRBV12-4; CDR3 protein: ASSTGFPYEQY
clone size: -; V gene: TRBV6-2/TRBV6-3; CDR3 protein: ASSYSGTSGRNEQY
clone size: -; V gene: TRBV6-5; CDR3 protein: ASSYGHRENIQY
clone size: few; V gene: TRBV4-1; CDR3 protein: ASSPGLLNNEQF
clone size: -; V gene: TRBV18; CDR3 protein: ASSLTGGVKNTEAF
clone size: -; V gene: TRBV5-1; CDR3 protein: ASSEDSSVGVSDTQY
clone size: many; V gene: TRBV2; CDR3 protein: ASRAGTGGETQY
clone size: many; V gene: TRBV20-1; CDR3 protein: SATRTSGGVWTQY
clone size: many; V gene: TRBV7-2; CDR3 protein: ASSLAPGETQY
clone size: -; V gene: TRBV9; CDR3 protein: ASSVGPDRAETQY
clone size: -; V gene: TRBV6-1; CDR3 protein: ASSWSGAEGYT
clone size: -; V gene: TRBV13; CDR3 protein: ASSLGRTGDRGYGYT
clone size: many; V gene: TRBV12-3/TRBV12-4; CDR3 protein: ASSLGTGNSEQY
clone size: few; V gene: TRBV9; CDR3 protein: ASSVLWGLGQPQH
clone size: many; V gene: TRBV5-1; CDR3 protein: ASSLRAGTAGTEAF
clone size: -; V gene: TRBV28; CDR3 protein: ASSFVSGANVLT
clone size: -; V gene: TRBV7-8; CDR3 protein: ASSLVMGVDTQY